A selection of T cell receptor beta chains follows, all from one sample in a study of blood T cell repertoires in COVID-19. Clones were read by immunoSEQ multiplex PCR, and TCRdb kept only the in-frame ones, dropping some. The repertoire has around 100,000 clones, more than 75% of them found once; the top ten carry 9.5% to 15%. The sample comprised peripheral blood. Receptors were obtained from a human donor in a cohort sampled during active COVID-19. Each CDR3 is given with its conserved first and last residue. The order of the fields is D gene, clone size, V gene, J gene, CDR3 protein, CDR3 DNA. D genes are given only for firm matches. Clone size is stated in some rows and not others, as once, few, many or a class when expanded.

TRBD1,-,TRBV3-1/TRBV3-2,TRBJ2-1,CASSSAQGATYNEQFF,TGTGCCAGCAGCTCGGCCCAGGGGGCTACCTACAATGAGCAGTTCTTC
-,-,TRBV30,TRBJ2-7,CALFGGRYEQYF,TGTGCCCTTTTCGGGGGTAGATACGAGCAGTACTTC
-,-,TRBV11-2,TRBJ1-1,CASSLDGRANTEAFF,TGTGCCAGCAGCTTAGATGGCAGGGCGAACACTGAAGCTTTCTTT
TRBD1,-,TRBV18,TRBJ1-3,CASSPLDRGRGNTIYF,TGTGCCAGCTCACCACTGGACAGGGGGAGAGGAAACACCATATATTTT
-,-,TRBV5-1,TRBJ2-1,CASSLGRDSPNEQFF,TGCGCCAGCAGCTTGGGGCGGGACTCCCCGAATGAGCAGTTCTTC
-,-,TRBV7-8,TRBJ2-3,CASSTYSPSTDTQYF,TGTGCCAGCAGCACGTACAGTCCTAGCACAGATACGCAGTATTTT
TRBD2,once,TRBV5-1,TRBJ2-3,CASSLEPSGVRRTSTDTQYF,TGCGCCAGCAGCTTGGAACCTAGCGGAGTACGGCGAACTAGCACAGATACGCAGTATTTT
-,-,TRBV7-2,TRBJ1-2,CASSSDSNYGYTF,TGTGCCAGCAGCTCGGACAGCAACTATGGCTACACCTTC
-,once,TRBV11-3,TRBJ2-3,CASSLEQGGTDTQYF,TGTGCCAGCAGCTTAGAACAGGGAGGCACAGATACGCAGTATTTT
-,-,TRBV5-1,TRBJ2-5,CASSFSGQETQYF,TGCGCCAGCAGCTTTAGCGGTCAAGAGACCCAGTACTTC
-,-,TRBV6-5,TRBJ2-3,CATTSQDTQYF,TGTGCCACCACGTCCCAGGATACGCAGTATTTT